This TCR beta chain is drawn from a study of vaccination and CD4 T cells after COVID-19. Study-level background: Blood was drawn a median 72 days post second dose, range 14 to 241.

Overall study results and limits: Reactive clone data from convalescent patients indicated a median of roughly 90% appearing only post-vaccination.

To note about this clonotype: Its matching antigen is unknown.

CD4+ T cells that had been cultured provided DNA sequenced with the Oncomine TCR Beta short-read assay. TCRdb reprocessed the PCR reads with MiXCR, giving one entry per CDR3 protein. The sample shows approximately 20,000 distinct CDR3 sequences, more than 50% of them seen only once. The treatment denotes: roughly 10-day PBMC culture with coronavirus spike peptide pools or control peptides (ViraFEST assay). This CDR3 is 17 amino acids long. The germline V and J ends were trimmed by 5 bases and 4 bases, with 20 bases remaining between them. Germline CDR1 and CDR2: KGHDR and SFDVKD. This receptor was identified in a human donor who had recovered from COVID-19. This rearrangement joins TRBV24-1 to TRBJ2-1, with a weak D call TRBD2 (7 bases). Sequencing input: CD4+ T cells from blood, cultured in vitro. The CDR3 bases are TGTGCCACCAGTGGGGTAGGGGGGGCAAGGTTTTACAATGAGCAGTTCTTC. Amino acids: CATSGVGGARFYNEQFF.